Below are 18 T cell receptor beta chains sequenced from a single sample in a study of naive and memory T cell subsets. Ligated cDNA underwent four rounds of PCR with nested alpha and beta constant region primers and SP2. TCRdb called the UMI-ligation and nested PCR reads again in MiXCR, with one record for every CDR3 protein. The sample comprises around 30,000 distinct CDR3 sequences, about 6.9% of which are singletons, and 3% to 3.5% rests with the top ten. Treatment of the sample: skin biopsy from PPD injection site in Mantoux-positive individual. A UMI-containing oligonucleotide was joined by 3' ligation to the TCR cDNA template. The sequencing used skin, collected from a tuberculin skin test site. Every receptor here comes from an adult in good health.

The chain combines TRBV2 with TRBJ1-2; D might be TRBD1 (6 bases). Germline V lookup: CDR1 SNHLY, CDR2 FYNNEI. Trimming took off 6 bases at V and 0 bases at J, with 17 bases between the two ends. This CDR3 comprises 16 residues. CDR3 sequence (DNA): TGTGCCAGCAGCAACCTTGGACAGAGCGCTAACTATGGCTACACCTTC. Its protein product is CASSNLGQSANYGYTF.

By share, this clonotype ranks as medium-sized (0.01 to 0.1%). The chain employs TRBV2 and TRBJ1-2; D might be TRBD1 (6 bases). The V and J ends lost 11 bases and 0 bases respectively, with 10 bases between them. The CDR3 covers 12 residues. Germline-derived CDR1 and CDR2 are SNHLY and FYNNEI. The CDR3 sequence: CAGRDTNYGYTF. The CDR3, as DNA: TGTGCCGGCCGGGACACTAACTATGGCTACACCTTC.

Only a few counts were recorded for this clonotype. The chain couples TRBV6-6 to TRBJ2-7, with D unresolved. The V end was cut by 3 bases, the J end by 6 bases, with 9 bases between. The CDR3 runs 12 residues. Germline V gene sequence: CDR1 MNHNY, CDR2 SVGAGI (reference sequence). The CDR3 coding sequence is TGTGCCAGCAGTTATGGGATCGGCGAGCAGTACTTC. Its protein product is CASSYGIGEQYF.

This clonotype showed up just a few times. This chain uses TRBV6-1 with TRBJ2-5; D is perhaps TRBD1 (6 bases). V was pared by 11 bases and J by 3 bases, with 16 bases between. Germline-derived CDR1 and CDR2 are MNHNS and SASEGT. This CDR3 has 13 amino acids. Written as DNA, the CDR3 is TGTGCCGGACGAGTTACAGGGAAAGAGACCCAGTACTTC. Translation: CAGRVTGKETQYF.

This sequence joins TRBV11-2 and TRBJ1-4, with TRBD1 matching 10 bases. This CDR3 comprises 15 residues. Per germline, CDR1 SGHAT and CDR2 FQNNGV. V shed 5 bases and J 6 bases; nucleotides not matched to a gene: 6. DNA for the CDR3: TGTGCCAGCAGCGGCCGGGACAGGGGTTATGAAAAACTGTTTTTT. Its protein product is CASSGRDRGYEKLFF.

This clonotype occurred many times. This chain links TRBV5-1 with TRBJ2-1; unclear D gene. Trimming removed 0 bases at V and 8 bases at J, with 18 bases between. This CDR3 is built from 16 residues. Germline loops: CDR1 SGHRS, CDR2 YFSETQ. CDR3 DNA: TGCGCCAGCAGCTTGGCTACCCGGCCGGAGTCGGATGAGCAGTTCTTC. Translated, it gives CASSLATRPESDEQFF.

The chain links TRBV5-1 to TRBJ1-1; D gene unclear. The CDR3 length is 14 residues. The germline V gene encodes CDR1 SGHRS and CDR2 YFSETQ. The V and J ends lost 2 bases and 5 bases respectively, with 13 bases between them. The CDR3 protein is CASSLWLRKTEAFF. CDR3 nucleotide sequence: TGCGCCAGCAGCTTATGGCTCCGGAAAACTGAAGCTTTCTTT.

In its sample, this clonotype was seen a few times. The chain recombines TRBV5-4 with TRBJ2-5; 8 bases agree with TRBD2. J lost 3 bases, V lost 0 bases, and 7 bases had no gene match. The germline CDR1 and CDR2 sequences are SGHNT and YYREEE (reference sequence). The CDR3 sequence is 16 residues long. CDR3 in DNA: TGTGCCAGCAGCTTGGGGGGACGGGGGGGAGAAGAGACCCAGTACTTC. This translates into CASSLGGRGGEETQYF.

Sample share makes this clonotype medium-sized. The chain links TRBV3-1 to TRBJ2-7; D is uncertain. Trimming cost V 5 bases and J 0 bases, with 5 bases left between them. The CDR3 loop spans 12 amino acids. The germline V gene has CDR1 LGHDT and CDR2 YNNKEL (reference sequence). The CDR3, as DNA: TGTGCCAGCAGCGATAGCTCCTACGAGCAGTACTTC. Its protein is CASSDSSYEQYF.

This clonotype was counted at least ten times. For the CDR3, the DNA is TGTGCCAGCAGCAAAGACACCAAAAACATTCAGTACTTC. Amino acid sequence: CASSKDTKNIQYF. The chain has TRBV11-2 and TRBJ2-4, with D hard to call. CDR1 is SGHAT and CDR2 is FQNNGV in the germline V gene. Trimming took off 5 bases at V and 2 bases at J, with 7 bases between the two ends. The CDR3 consists of 13 residues.

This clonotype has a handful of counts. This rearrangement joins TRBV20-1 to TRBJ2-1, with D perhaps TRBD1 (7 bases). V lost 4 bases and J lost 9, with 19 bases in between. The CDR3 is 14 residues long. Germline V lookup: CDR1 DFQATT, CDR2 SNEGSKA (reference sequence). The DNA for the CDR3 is TGCAGTGCTACAGGGGGGAAAGAGTGGGGTGAGCAGTTCTTC. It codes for CSATGGKEWGEQFF.

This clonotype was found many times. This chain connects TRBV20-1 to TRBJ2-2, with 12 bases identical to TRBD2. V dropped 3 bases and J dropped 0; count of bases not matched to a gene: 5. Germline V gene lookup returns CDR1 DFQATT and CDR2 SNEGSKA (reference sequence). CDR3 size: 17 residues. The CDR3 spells CSASTSGGLTNTGELFF. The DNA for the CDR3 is TGCAGTGCTAGTACTAGCGGGGGGCTGACGAACACCGGGGAGCTGTTTTTT.

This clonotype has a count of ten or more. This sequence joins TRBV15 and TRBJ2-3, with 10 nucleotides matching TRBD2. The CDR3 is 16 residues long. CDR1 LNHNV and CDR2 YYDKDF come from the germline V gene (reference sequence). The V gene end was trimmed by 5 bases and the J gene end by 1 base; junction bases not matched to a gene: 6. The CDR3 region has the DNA TGTGCCACCAGCTCCCGGCTAGCGGGGGGCACAGATACGCAGTATTTT. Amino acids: CATSSRLAGGTDTQYF.

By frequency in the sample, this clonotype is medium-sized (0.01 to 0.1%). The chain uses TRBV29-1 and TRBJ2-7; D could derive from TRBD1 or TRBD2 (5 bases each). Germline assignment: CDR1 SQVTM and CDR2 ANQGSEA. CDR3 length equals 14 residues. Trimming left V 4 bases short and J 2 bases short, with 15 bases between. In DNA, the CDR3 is TGCAGCGTTGGGGACGGAAGGCTTCCCTACGAGCAGTACTTC. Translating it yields CSVGDGRLPYEQYF.

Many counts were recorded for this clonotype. This chain's CDR3 is CASSSPVGGAETQYF. DNA for the CDR3: TGTGCCAGCAGTTCCCCTGTTGGCGGGGCTGAGACCCAGTACTTC. This chain connects TRBV12-3 or TRBV12-4 to TRBJ2-5, with D maybe TRBD2 (6 bases). Trimming removed 4 bases from V and 5 bases from J, with 17 bases in between. This CDR3 region has 15 residues.

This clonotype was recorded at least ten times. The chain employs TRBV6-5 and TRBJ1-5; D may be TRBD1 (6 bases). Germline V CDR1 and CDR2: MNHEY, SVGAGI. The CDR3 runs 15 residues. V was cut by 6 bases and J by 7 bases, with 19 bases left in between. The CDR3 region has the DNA TGTGCCAGCAGACGAGTCGGGGGCGCAAAGCAGCCCCAGCATTTT. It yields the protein CASRRVGGAKQPQHF.

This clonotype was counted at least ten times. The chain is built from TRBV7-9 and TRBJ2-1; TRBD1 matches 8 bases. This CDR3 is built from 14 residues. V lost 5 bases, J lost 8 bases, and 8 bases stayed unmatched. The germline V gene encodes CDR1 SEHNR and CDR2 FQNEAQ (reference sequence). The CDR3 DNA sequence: TGTGCCAGCAGCCGGGACAGGATTTCCCATGAGCAGTTCTTC. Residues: CASSRDRISHEQFF.

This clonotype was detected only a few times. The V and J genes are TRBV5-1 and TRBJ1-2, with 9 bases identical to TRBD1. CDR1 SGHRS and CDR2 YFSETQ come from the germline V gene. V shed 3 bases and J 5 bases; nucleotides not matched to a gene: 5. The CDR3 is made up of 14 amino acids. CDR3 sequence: CASSWDRESYGYTF. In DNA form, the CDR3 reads TGCGCCAGCAGCTGGGACAGGGAAAGTTATGGCTACACCTTC.